A selection of T cell receptor beta chains follows, all from one sample in a study of blood T cells in healthy people across ages. TCRdb passed the 5' RACE reads through MiXCR, listing each CDR3 protein once. Among about 680,000 distinct CDR3 sequences, around 48% were seen once, and the ten largest hold about 32%. Specimen: blood. The receptors were gathered from a woman between 55 and 75 years old in good health. Both conserved end residues are part of each CDR3. D genes are given only for firm matches. Clone size is shown for a subset of rows, as once, few, many or a class of expanded clone.

TRBJ2-7 TRBV2 TRBD2 NA CASSEEGLAALRQYF TGTGCCAGCAGTGAAGAGGGACTAGCGGCTCTAAGGCAGTACTTC
TRBJ2-7 TRBV11-2 NA NA CASSFTGREGTYEQYF TGTGCCAGCAGCTTCACTGGACGCGAAGGAACCTACGAGCAGTACTTC
TRBJ2-7 TRBV29-1 TRBD2 NA CSVEASGGPSSYNEQYF TGCAGCGTTGAAGCTAGCGGGGGGCCCAGCTCCTACAATGAGCAGTACTTC
TRBJ2-5 TRBV10-3 NA NA CAISPTASSKEQYF TGTGCCATCAGTCCGACAGCGTCGTCTAAGGAGCAGTACTTC
TRBJ2-7 TRBV12-3/TRBV12-4 TRBD2 few CASTLGGGEQYF TGTGCCAGCACCCTTGGGGGGGGCGAGCAGTACTTC
TRBJ2-7 TRBV7-2 NA NA CASSLVVLRDEQYF TGTGCCAGCAGCTTAGTCGTCCTAAGGGACGAGCAGTACTTC
TRBJ2-5 TRBV6-2/TRBV6-3 NA NA CASSYSIGERGQETQYF TGTGCCAGCAGTTACTCGATCGGTGAAAGGGGACAAGAGACCCAGTACTTC
TRBJ2-5 TRBV10-3 TRBD1 NA CAISGGQLQETQYF TGTGCCATCAGTGGGGGACAGCTACAAGAGACCCAGTACTTC
TRBJ2-7 TRBV2 TRBD2 few CASRVSGSATYEQYF TGTGCCAGCAGGGTAAGCGGGAGCGCCACCTACGAGCAGTACTTC
TRBJ2-7 TRBV25-1 NA NA CASSEATGGREQYF TGTGCCAGCAGTGAAGCGACAGGAGGGCGCGAGCAGTACTTC
TRBJ2-1 TRBV7-2 NA NA CASSPGTFSYDEQFF TGTGCCAGCAGCCCCGGGACTTTCTCCTACGATGAGCAGTTCTTC
TRBJ2-3 TRBV24-1 TRBD2 few CATSDLTSGRRKYF TGTGCCACCAGTGATTTAACTAGCGGGAGGAGGAAGTATTTT
TRBJ2-1 TRBV7-9 TRBD1 NA CASSSGQGREQFF TGTGCCAGCAGCTCCGGACAGGGGAGGGAGCAGTTCTTC
TRBJ1-2 TRBV7-2 TRBD1 NA CASSSTGAGYTF TGTGCCAGCAGCTCGACAGGGGCTGGCTACACCTTC
TRBJ2-5 TRBV10-3 TRBD1 NA CAISETGGLETQYF TGTGCCATCAGTGAAACAGGGGGCCTGGAGACCCAGTACTTC
TRBJ2-5 TRBV5-6 NA NA CASSLARIGKETQYF TGTGCCAGCAGCTTGGCCCGGATAGGGAAAGAGACCCAGTACTTC
TRBJ2-5 TRBV7-8 NA NA CASSSGTVVETQYF TGTGCCAGCAGCTCAGGGACGGTGGTGGAGACCCAGTACTTC
TRBJ1-1 TRBV12-3/TRBV12-4 TRBD1 NA CASKLQGRDTEAFF TGTGCCAGCAAATTACAGGGGAGAGACACTGAAGCTTTCTTT
TRBJ2-4 TRBV20-1 TRBD2 NA CSAKSGGAKNIQYF TGCAGTGCTAAGTCCGGGGGGGCCAAAAACATTCAGTACTTC
TRBJ2-4 TRBV5-6 NA NA CASSLRALAKNIQYF TGTGCCAGCAGCTTGCGGGCCCTAGCCAAAAACATTCAGTACTTC
TRBJ2-3 TRBV2 TRBD2 NA CASRTSGSGTDTQYF TGTGCCAGCAGGACTAGCGGGAGCGGCACAGATACGCAGTATTTT
TRBJ1-5 TRBV5-1 NA NA CASSLVADQPQHF TGCGCCAGCAGCTTGGTAGCCGATCAGCCCCAGCATTTT
TRBJ1-4 TRBV10-3 NA NA CAISGGGNEKLFF TGTGCCATCAGCGGAGGGGGGAATGAAAAACTGTTTTTT
TRBJ1-1 TRBV20-1 NA NA CSARGSTWMNTEAFF TGCAGTGCTAGAGGTTCCACTTGGATGAACACTGAAGCTTTCTTT
TRBJ2-1 TRBV18 NA NA CASSLDRRGYNEQFF TGTGCCAGCTCACTGGACAGAAGAGGCTACAATGAGCAGTTCTTC
TRBJ2-3 TRBV4-3 TRBD2 few CASSQVSGRPSTDTQYF TGCGCCAGCAGCCAAGTCAGCGGGAGGCCTAGCACAGATACGCAGTATTTT
TRBJ2-3 TRBV6-6 TRBD2 NA CASSYGVTSGRLDTQYF TGTGCCAGCAGTTACGGCGTAACTAGCGGGAGATTAGATACGCAGTATTTT
TRBJ2-3 TRBV20-1 NA many CSASPGYSTDTQYF TGCAGTGCCAGTCCCGGTTACAGCACAGATACGCAGTATTTT
TRBJ2-3 TRBV20-1 NA few CSARVDSRDYTQYF TGCAGTGCTAGAGTAGATTCTAGAGACTATACGCAGTATTTT
TRBJ2-1 TRBV7-3 TRBD2 few CASSLGLAVYNEQFF TGTGCCAGCAGCTTAGGACTAGCGGTTTACAATGAGCAGTTCTTC
TRBJ2-7 TRBV7-2 TRBD2 NA CASSSPSSGHRYEQYF TGTGCCAGCAGCTCCCCCTCTAGCGGACACCGCTACGAGCAGTACTTC
TRBJ2-3 TRBV5-1 TRBD2 NA CASSHGLAGVDTQYF TGCGCCAGCAGCCACGGACTAGCGGGAGTGGATACGCAGTATTTT
TRBJ1-2 TRBV21-1 NA NA CASSKETRSNYGYTF TGTGCCAGCAGCAAAGAGACACGGAGTAACTATGGCTACACCTTC
TRBJ2-5 TRBV25-1 NA NA CASYEETQYF TGTGCCAGTTACGAAGAGACCCAGTACTTC
TRBJ2-7 TRBV7-9 NA NA CASSSQHEQYF TGTGCCAGCAGCTCCCAGCACGAGCAGTACTTC
TRBJ2-2 TRBV9 NA NA CASSPPGQGNTGELFF TGTGCCAGCAGCCCCCCCGGGCAGGGAAACACCGGGGAGCTGTTTTTT
TRBJ2-3 TRBV5-1 NA NA CASSYSGVPTDTQYF TGCGCCAGCAGCTACAGTGGGGTCCCAACAGATACGCAGTATTTT
TRBJ1-2 TRBV6-6 TRBD1 few CASSSPDRGPYGYTF TGTGCCAGCAGTTCCCCGGACAGGGGTCCTTATGGCTACACCTTC
TRBJ2-5 TRBV5-5 NA few CASSLWTSDEETQYF TGTGCCAGCAGCTTGTGGACATCCGACGAGGAGACCCAGTACTTC
TRBJ2-6 TRBV27 NA NA CASMFSGANVLTF TGTGCCAGCATGTTTTCTGGGGCCAACGTCCTGACTTTC
TRBJ2-5 TRBV28 TRBD2 few CASSRSGSGQTQYF TGTGCCAGCAGCCGTAGCGGGAGCGGTCAGACCCAGTACTTC
TRBJ2-7 TRBV7-9 NA many CASSLTGVTYEQYF TGTGCCAGCAGCTTAACGGGAGTTACATACGAGCAGTACTTC
TRBJ2-7 TRBV29-1 TRBD2 NA CSVVEGGGGYEQYF TGCAGCGTTGTGGAGGGAGGCGGGGGATACGAGCAGTACTTC